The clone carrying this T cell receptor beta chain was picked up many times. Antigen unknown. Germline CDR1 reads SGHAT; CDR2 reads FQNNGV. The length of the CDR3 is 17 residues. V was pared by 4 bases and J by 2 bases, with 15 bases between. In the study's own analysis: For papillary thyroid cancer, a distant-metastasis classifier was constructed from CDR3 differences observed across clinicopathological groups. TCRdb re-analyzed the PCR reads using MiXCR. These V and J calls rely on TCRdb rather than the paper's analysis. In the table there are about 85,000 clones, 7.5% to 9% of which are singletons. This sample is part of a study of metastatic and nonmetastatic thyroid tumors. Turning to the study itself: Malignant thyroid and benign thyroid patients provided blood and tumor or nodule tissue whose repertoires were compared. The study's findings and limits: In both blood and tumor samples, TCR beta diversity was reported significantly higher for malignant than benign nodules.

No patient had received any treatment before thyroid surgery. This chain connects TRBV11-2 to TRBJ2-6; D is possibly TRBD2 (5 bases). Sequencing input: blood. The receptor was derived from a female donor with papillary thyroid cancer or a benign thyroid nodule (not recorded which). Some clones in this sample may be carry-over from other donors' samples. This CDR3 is CASSSSRTLTGANVLTF. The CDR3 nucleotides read TGTGCCAGCAGCTCATCCCGGACTTTAACTGGGGCCAACGTCCTGACTTTC.